This T cell receptor beta chain came from a study of blood T cell repertoires in COVID-19 (dated by TCRdb to 2019 to 2021). Some background on the complete study: The collaborator samples originated in the United States, Italy and Spain and spanned the acute and convalescent phases of COVID-19. The material from the prospective study consisted of cDNA or gDNA derived from T cells, B-cell-depleted T cells, or PBMCs. The dataset comprised deeply sampled blood TCRbeta repertoires from subjects exposed to, actively infected with, or recovered from COVID-19. The repertoires were released in a freely available public database intended as a resource for research on the immune response to SARS-CoV-2. Samples came from the ongoing ImmuneRACE study (first 160 participants) plus 1,254 subjects from 6 global collaborators. A de-identified subject ID, COVID-19 status, age in years and sex were almost always included in the sample metadata. Where available, HLA class I and class II types were taken from metadata supplied by the sample provider and were not determined by assay-based typing. The paper's findings and limits, for the study overall: How much clinical and demographic metadata was included differed by source and by participant, and the metadata was provided uncurated.

As for this clone: There is no known antigen for this receptor. There are no base qualities to consult, and no much larger clone falls within one base.

Collaborating institutions collected whole blood in K2EDTA tubes following their own protocols. For TCRbeta analysis, collaborator samples were shipped as frozen whole blood, as isolated PBMCs, or as DNA extracted from either sample type. V is pared back by 0 bases and J by 1 base, with 6 bases lying between the germline termini. CDR1 and CDR2, looked up from the germline V gene, are SGHTA and FQGTGA. Counted from cysteine to phenylalanine, this CDR3 has 14 amino acids. Only CDR3 DNA is held: 42 bases, read in frame from base 1. The immunoSEQ Assay, a bias-controlled multiplex PCR, was used to amplify TCRbeta CDR3 regions from genomic DNA. For the original study's pipeline: The number of nucleated cells in each sample was estimated by amplification of reference gene primers within the assay. To quantify the absolute abundance of each unique TCRbeta CDR3 rearrangement, sequence reads were collapsed and filtered. Productive Simpson clonality was computed per sample as the square root of Simpson's diversity index over productive rearrangements. Entries here come from immuneACCESS through TCRdb and include only in-frame sequences with V and J called. Some clones fail to appear in such tables; in the studies checked, an unresolved V gene covers under half of the shortfall, and the cause of the remainder is unknown. Clone size and V and J calls were adopted from that table, with D and trimming inferred from the DNA. The sample records around 190,000 clones, approximately 90% of which are singletons. 1.1% of the sample belongs to the ten largest clones.

Sequenced sample: peripheral blood. Recombination linked TRBV7-3 to TRBJ1-1, with the D gene uncertain. The TCR sequence derives from a man aged 30-40 years with acute or convalescent COVID-19. CDR3 protein: CASSLTGGNTEAFF. The bases read TGTGCCAGCAGCTTAACCGGCGGGAACACTGAAGCTTTCTTT.